This T cell receptor beta chain was observed in a study of cytomegalovirus exposure and HLA in healthy donors. Study-level information: Approximately 190 million T cells yielded more than 90 million unique TCR beta sequences, as an earlier analysis found. Membership in the Caucasian-associated ancestry cluster was found for 81% of around 380 genotyped donors.

With regard to this clone: What it binds is unknown.

General study findings and limits: Cytomegalovirus status was reportedly diagnosed by the classifier with high specificity and sensitivity. A link between a missense DCLRE1C variant and TCR beta V- and J-gene trimming emerged from a later analysis.

The CDR3 is 14 residues long. Losses at the gene ends were 5 bases for V and 4 bases for J; bases not matched to a gene: 5. The germline CDR1 and CDR2 sequences are SGHNT and YENEEA. It was with 60 Vbeta and 13 Jbeta primers that the PCR ran. The table came from immunoSEQ multiplex PCR; TCRdb's copy has only in-frame clones and leaves some out. The table has hundreds of thousands of clones, approximately 90% seen once. This chain connects TRBV11-3 to TRBJ2-3; 8 bases line up with TRBD1. Sequencing used PBMCs. The sequence came from a woman aged 18-29 years in good health and CMV-seronegative. CDR3 sequence reads: CASSRGQGSDTQYF. In DNA form, the CDR3 reads TGTGCCAGCAGCCGAGGACAGGGCTCAGATACGCAGTATTTT.